This paragraph reports one TCR beta chain. Antigen specificity is unknown. Together with a sample-barcoded 5' primer, a J-beta primer mix was included in a second PCR lasting roughly 6 to 12 cycles. From each sample, at least 3 million paired-end reads containing CDR3 were obtained. TCRdb itself ran the 5' RACE reads through MiXCR, one entry per CDR3 protein. Of some 920,000 distinct CDR3 sequences in the sample, roughly 47% are singletons; the top ten hold over 20%. Drawing of peripheral blood yielded roughly 10 milliliters from each donor. The sample belongs to a study of blood T cells in healthy people across ages. Study at large: Roughly one uniquely barcoded beta molecule per two T cells was captured.

Study observations and caveats: A roughly linear age-dependent decrease characterized TCR beta diversity per million T cells.

Germline V gene lookup returns CDR1 SEHNR and CDR2 FQNEAQ (reference sequence). The CDR3 runs to 15 residues. V lost 6 bases to trimming and J lost 8 bases; unmatched junction nucleotides: 13. Sequencing input: blood. The sequence was collected from a woman aged 60-70 years in good health. The V gene is TRBV7-9, the J gene TRBJ1-2, with 9 bases that match TRBD1. The CDR3 spells CASSRDRETFYGYTF. The CDR3 bases are TGTGCCAGCAGTCGGGACAGGGAGACTTTCTACGGCTACACCTTC.